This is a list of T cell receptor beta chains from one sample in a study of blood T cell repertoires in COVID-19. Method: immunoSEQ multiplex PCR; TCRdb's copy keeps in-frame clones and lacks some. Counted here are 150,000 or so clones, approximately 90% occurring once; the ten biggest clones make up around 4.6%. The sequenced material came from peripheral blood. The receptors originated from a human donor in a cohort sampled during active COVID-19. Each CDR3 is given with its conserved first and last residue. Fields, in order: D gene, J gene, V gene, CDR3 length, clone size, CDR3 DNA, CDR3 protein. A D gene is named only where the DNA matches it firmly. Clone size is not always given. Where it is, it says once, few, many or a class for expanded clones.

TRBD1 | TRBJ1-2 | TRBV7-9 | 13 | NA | TGTGCCAGCAGCTTCCTGGACAGGGATGGCTACACCTTC | CASSFLDRDGYTF
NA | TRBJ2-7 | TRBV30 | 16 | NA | TGTGCCTGGAGTGTAAAAGGGGGGGGAGCTGCCTACGAGCAGTACTTC | CAWSVKGGGAAYEQYF
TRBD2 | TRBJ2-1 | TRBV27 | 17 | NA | TGTGCCAGCAGTTTAGGTTGGGGGACTAGCGGGAGGAATGAGCAGTTCTTC | CASSLGWGTSGRNEQFF
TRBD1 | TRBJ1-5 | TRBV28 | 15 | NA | TGTGCCAGCAGGTCGACAGGGACCCTCAATCAGCCCCAGCATTTT | CASRSTGTLNQPQHF
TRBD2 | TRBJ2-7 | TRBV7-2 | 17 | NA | TGTGCCAGCAGCCCCCCCGGACTAGCGGGGGGGAGCTACGAGCAGTACTTC | CASSPPGLAGGSYEQYF
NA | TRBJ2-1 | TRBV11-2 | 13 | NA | TGTGCCAGCAGCCCCTGGAGTACGTATGAGCAGTTCTTC | CASSPWSTYEQFF
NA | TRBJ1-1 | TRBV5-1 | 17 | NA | TGCGCCAGCAGCTTTACGTCTAAACAGGGAATGAACACTGAAGCTTTCTTT | CASSFTSKQGMNTEAFF
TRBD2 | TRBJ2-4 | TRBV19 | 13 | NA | TGTGCCAGTAGTCCGGGGGGTGGAAACATTCAGTACTTC | CASSPGGGNIQYF
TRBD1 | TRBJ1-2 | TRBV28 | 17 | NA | TGTGCCAGCAGATTAGGGCCCAGGACAGGGGCTAACTATGGCTACACCTTC | CASRLGPRTGANYGYTF
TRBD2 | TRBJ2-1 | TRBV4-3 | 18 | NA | TGCGCCAGCAGCCAAGACCTACCGACTAGCGGGAGAGCGAATGAGCAGTTCTTC | CASSQDLPTSGRANEQFF
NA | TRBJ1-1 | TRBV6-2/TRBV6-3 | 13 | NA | TGTGCCAGCAGCCTTCGATACAGGGAAGAAGCTTTCTTT | CASSLRYREEAFF
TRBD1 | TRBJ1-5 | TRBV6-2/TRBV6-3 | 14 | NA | TGTGCCAGCAGTCAAACAGGGGAAAATCAGCCCCAGCATTTT | CASSQTGENQPQHF
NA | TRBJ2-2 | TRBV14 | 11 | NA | TGTGCCAGCAGCCAATCGGGGGAGCTGTTTTTT | CASSQSGELFF
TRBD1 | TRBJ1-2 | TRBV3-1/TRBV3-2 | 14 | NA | TGTGCCAGCAGCCGGACAGGAAACAACTATGGCTACACCTTC | CASSRTGNNYGYTF
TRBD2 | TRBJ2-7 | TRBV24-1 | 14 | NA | TGTGCCACCAGTGGAGCGGGAGAACGCTACGAGCAGTACTTC | CATSGAGERYEQYF
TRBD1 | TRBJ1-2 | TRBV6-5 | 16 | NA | TGTGCCAGCAGTTACGTTAGACAGGGGGGGACCTATGGCTACACCTTC | CASSYVRQGGTYGYTF
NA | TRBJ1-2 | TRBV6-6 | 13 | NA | TGTGCCAGCAGTCAGGACAGCGGGGTCGGCTACACCTTC | CASSQDSGVGYTF
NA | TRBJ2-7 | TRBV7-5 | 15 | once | TGTGTCAGAAGCTTAGGGGGACAGGGGGCCTACGAGCAGTACTTC | CVRSLGGQGAYEQYF
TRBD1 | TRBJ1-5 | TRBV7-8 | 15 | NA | TGTGCCAGCAGCTTAGCTGGGGACAGGGGTCAGCCCCAGCATTTT | CASSLAGDRGQPQHF
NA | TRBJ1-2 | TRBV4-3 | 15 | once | TGCGCCAGCAGCCAAGAGGCGGGGGGGAACTATGGCTACACCTTC | CASSQEAGGNYGYTF
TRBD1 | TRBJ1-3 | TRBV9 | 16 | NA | TGTGCCAGCAGCGTAAGGGGGACAGACTCTGGAAACACCATATATTTT | CASSVRGTDSGNTIYF
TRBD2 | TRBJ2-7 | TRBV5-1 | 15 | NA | TGCGCCAGCAGCCCCTTAGGGGAGGGCCTTCACGAGCAGTACTTC | CASSPLGEGLHEQYF
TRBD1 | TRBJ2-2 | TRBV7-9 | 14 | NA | TGTGCCAGCAGGTTGACAGGGGACACCGGGGAGCTGTTTTTT | CASRLTGDTGELFF
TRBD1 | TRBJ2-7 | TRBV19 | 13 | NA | TGTGCCAGTAGAGGGACAGTTTCCTACGAGCAGTACTTC | CASRGTVSYEQYF
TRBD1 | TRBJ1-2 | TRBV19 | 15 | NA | TGTGCCAGTACCCCTTCGGGGACAGGGAGCTATGGCTACACCTTC | CASTPSGTGSYGYTF
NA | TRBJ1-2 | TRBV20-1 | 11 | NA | TGCAGTGCTAGAGATATGTATGGCTACACCTTC | CSARDMYGYTF
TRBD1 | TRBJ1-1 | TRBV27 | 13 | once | TGTGCCAGCAGTTCAGGGGGCGTCACTGAAGCTTTCTTT | CASSSGGVTEAFF
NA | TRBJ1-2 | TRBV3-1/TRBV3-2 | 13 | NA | TGTGCCAGCAGCCAAGACCGTATCTATGGCTACACCTTC | CASSQDRIYGYTF
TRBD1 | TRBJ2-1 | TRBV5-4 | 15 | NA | TGTGCCAGCAACTCCGGGACAGGGGGCTACAATGAGCAGTTCTTC | CASNSGTGGYNEQFF
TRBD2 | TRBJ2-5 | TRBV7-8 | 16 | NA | TGTGCCAGCGGCCTAGCGGGGGCCCCGTACCAAGAGACCCAGTACTTC | CASGLAGAPYQETQYF
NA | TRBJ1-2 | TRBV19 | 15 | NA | TGTGCCAGTAGTATGATATTCGGGTCGAAGCGTGGCTACACCTTC | CASSMIFGSKRGYTF
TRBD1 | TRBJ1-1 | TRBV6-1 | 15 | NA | TGTGCCAGCAGTGAACCCGGACAGGGAAACACTGAAGCTTTCTTT | CASSEPGQGNTEAFF
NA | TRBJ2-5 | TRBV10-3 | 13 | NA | TGTGCCATCAGTCCAGGGTCTGGAGAGACCCAGTACTTC | CAISPGSGETQYF
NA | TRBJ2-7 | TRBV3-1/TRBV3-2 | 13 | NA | TGTGCCAGCAGCCAATGGCCTAGCTACGAGCAGTACTTC | CASSQWPSYEQYF
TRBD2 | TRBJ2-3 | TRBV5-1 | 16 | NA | TGCGCCAGCTGGGGGACTAGCGGTCAATTCACAGATACGCAGTATTTT | CASWGTSGQFTDTQYF
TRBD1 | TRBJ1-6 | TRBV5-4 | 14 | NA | TGTGCCAGCAGCCGGGACAGCTATAATTCACCCCTCCACTTT | CASSRDSYNSPLHF
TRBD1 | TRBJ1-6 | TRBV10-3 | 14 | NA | TGTGCCATCAGCGCCGGGACAGATAATTCACCCCTCCACTTT | CAISAGTDNSPLHF
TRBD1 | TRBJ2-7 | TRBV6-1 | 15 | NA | TGTGCCAGCAGTGAAGACAGGGGGGATACCTACGAGCAGTACTTC | CASSEDRGDTYEQYF
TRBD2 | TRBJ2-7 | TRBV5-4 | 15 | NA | TGTGCCAGCAGCTTGCCCGGCGGGAGCCCCTACGAGCAGTACTTC | CASSLPGGSPYEQYF
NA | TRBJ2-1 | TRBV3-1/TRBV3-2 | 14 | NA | TGTGCCAGCAGCCAAGATCCTAGCTCGGATGAGCAGTTCTTC | CASSQDPSSDEQFF